The 15 T cell receptor beta chains below come from one sample, sequenced in a study of shared clonotypes between healthy human individuals. Repertoires were generated with immunoSEQ multiplex PCR, while TCRdb's copy carries only in-frame clones and drops some. The sample lists about 2.4 million clones; 80% to 95% were seen once. The sequenced sample consisted of naive CD4+ T cells from PBMCs. The subset here: CD45RA+ positively selected. These receptors came from a man younger than 30 in good health. Some clones in this sample may be carry-over from other donors' samples.

This chain joins TRBV7-2 and TRBJ1-3; unclear D gene. CDR1 and CDR2 (germline): SGHTA, FQGNSA. CDR3 length: 15 residues. V shed 4 bases and J shed 0 bases, with 10 bases lying between them. The CDR3 is CASSWEVFSGNTIYF. The CDR3 DNA sequence: TGTGCCAGCAGCTGGGAGGTGTTCTCTGGAAACACCATATATTTT. The variable domain in full, completed from reference TRBV7-2 and TRBJ1-3, reads GAGVSQSPSNKVTEKGKDVELRCDPISGHTALYWYRQSLGQGLEFLIYFQGNSAPDKSGLPSDRFSAERTGGSVSTLTIQRTQQEDSAVYLCASSWEVFSGNTIYFGEGSWLTVV.

The rearrangement uses TRBV5-1 and TRBJ2-7, with D possibly matching TRBD1 (6 bases). The CDR3 has 13 residues. V lost 3 bases, J lost 3 bases, and 10 bases lay in between. Germline-derived CDR1 and CDR2 are SGHRS and YFSETQ. The CDR3, as DNA: TGCGCCAGCAGCTCTGGGGGCCTCTACGAGCAGTACTTC. It specifies CASSSGGLYEQYF.

The chain couples TRBV29-1 to TRBJ1-1, with 7 bases identical to TRBD1. Trimming cost V 7 bases and J 1 base; bases outside gene matches: 18. The CDR3 length is 17 residues. Germline CDR1 SQVTM, CDR2 ANQGSEA. The CDR3 DNA reads as TGCAGCGGGAGGGAGCAGGGGGGTAGACTTTCGAACACTGAAGCTTTCTTT. Translating gives CSGREQGGRLSNTEAFF.

The V call is TRBV14, the J call TRBJ2-5; TRBD2 matches at 9 bases. The CDR3 is made up of 15 amino acids. V was pared by 4 bases and J by 2 bases, with 5 bases of the junction left unmatched. From germline, CDR1 is SGHDN and CDR2 FVKESK. The CDR3 region has the DNA TGTGCCAGCAGCCGTCAGCTAGCGGGACAAGAGACCCAGTACTTC. It specifies CASSRQLAGQETQYF.

V and J are TRBV15 and TRBJ2-1; D is possibly TRBD1 (6 bases). V lost 2 bases and J lost 7, with 6 bases in between. Looked up from germline, CDR1 is LNHNV and CDR2 is YYDKDF (reference sequence). This CDR3 spans 12 amino acids. The CDR3 loop is CATSRQGNEQFF. DNA of the CDR3: TGTGCCACCAGCAGACAGGGGAATGAGCAGTTCTTC.

The gene calls are TRBV5-4 and TRBJ1-1, with TRBD1 matching 7 bases. CDR3 length: 14 amino acids. Germline loops: CDR1 SGHNT, CDR2 YYREEE (reference sequence). V dropped 4 bases and J dropped 0; count of bases not matched to a gene: 3. As DNA, the CDR3 is TGTGCCAGCAGCCCCGGACAGGTGAACACTGAAGCTTTCTTT. This codes for CASSPGQVNTEAFF.

With respect to this clone: In the same sample, other DNA sequences code for this CDR3. V usage is TRBV7-2 and J usage is TRBJ2-1; 10 bases map to TRBD2. Germline V gene sequence: CDR1 SGHTA, CDR2 FQGNSA. This CDR3 region has 14 residues. V dropped 5 bases and J dropped 7; count of bases not matched to a gene: 5. The CDR3 sequence is CASSLTSGYNEQFF. CDR3 DNA: TGTGCCAGCAGCCTGACTAGCGGGTATAATGAGCAGTTCTTC.

V is TRBV29-1 and J is TRBJ2-1, with D unclear. CDR1 and CDR2 from the germline V gene are SQVTM and ANQGSEA. CDR3 length: 14 amino acids. The V end lost 6 bases, the J end lost 7 bases, and 19 bases lay between the germline ends. CDR3 residues: CSVTGLRLENEQFF. CDR3 sequence (DNA): TGCAGCGTCACGGGCCTCCGGTTAGAGAATGAGCAGTTCTTC.

The chain combines TRBV30 with TRBJ2-1; 7 positions match TRBD2. The CDR3 runs to 15 residues. V shed 1 base, J shed 2 bases, and the junction held 5 bases outside the gene matches. Germline V gene sequence: CDR1 GTSNPN, CDR2 SVGIG (reference sequence). The CDR3 spells CAWSDGLGAYNEQFF. The CDR3 nucleotides are TGTGCCTGGAGTGACGGACTAGGAGCCTACAATGAGCAGTTCTTC.

The chain has TRBV7-8 and TRBJ2-7; D is ambiguous. This CDR3 region has 15 residues. Germline V gene sequence: CDR1 SGHVS, CDR2 FQNEAQ. With 5 bases removed from V and 2 bases from J, the gap between germline ends came to 16 bases. The CDR3 DNA reads as TGTGCCAGCAGCCTCTCCCGGGCGGTGCCCTACGAGCAGTACTTC. It yields the protein CASSLSRAVPYEQYF.

CDR3 nucleotide sequence: TGTGCCAGCAGCCTTCAAGGGGGGGCCTACTCTGGGGCCAACGTCCTGACTTTC. Amino acid sequence: CASSLQGGAYSGANVLTF. The V gene is TRBV4-2, the J gene TRBJ2-6; D is possibly TRBD2 (7 bases). Trimming left V 4 bases short and J 0 bases short, with 16 bases between. CDR1 LGHNA and CDR2 YNFKEQ come from the germline V gene. The CDR3 runs to 18 residues.

V gene TRBV29-1 combines with J gene TRBJ1-1; D is possibly TRBD1 (5 bases). Deletions cut 3 bases from V and 4 bases from J, with 15 bases between. The V gene's germline CDR1 is SQVTM and CDR2 ANQGSEA. The CDR3 length is 14 residues. CDR3 protein: CSVETRGVITEAFF. DNA of the CDR3: TGCAGCGTTGAGACGCGGGGGGTCATCACTGAAGCTTTCTTT.

The V call is TRBV19, the J call TRBJ1-1; D uncertain. Germline values: CDR1 LNHDA, CDR2 SQIVND (reference sequence). The CDR3 sequence is 17 residues long. The V end lost 7 bases, the J end lost 3 bases, and 24 bases lay between the germline ends. In DNA, the CDR3 is TGTGCCAGTATGCGGATCGCCGGAGGGCTGGGAGACACTGAAGCTTTCTTT. It codes for CASMRIAGGLGDTEAFF. Full variable domain (outside the CDR3, taken from reference TRBV19 and TRBJ1-1): DGGITQSPKYLFRKEGQNVTLSCEQNLNHDAMYWYRQDPGQGLRLIYYSQIVNDFQKGDIAEGYSVSREKKESFPLTVTSAQKNPTAFYLCASMRIAGGLGDTEAFFGQGTRLTVV.

This clone was observed once. This rearrangement joins TRBV28 to TRBJ1-5; D perhaps matches TRBD1 (5 bases). V was pared by 5 bases and J by 4 bases, with 15 bases between. Germline-derived CDR1 and CDR2 are MDHEN and SYDVKM. There are 15 residues in the CDR3. The CDR3 here is CASSSSGRGNQPQHF. As DNA, the CDR3 is TGTGCCAGCAGTAGCTCAGGGAGAGGGAATCAGCCCCAGCATTTT.

The chain is built from TRBV6-5 and TRBJ2-7, with 8 positions matching TRBD1. Germline V gene lookup returns CDR1 MNHEY and CDR2 SVGAGI. The trim removed 0 bases at V and 6 bases at J, leaving 10 bases unmatched. The CDR3 sequence is 16 residues long. DNA for the CDR3: TGTGCCAGCAGTTACTCGACAGGGGCCGGGGGAAGCGAGCAGTACTTC. Protein sequence: CASSYSTGAGGSEQYF.